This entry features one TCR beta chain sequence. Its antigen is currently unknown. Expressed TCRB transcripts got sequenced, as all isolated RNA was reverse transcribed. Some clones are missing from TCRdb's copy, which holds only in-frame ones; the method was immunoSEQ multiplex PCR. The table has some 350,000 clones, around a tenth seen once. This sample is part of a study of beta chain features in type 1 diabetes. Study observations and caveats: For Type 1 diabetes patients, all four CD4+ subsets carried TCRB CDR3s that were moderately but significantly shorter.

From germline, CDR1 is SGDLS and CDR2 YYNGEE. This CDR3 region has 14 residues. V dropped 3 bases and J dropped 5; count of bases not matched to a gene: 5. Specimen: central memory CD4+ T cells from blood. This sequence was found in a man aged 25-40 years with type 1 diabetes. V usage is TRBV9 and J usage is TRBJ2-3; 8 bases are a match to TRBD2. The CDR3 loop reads CASSAGTSGDTQYF. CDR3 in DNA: TGTGCCAGCAGCGCAGGGACTAGTGGAGATACGCAGTATTTT.